This passage covers 29 T cell receptor beta chains from one sample sequenced in a study of T cell repertoires in cytomegalovirus infection. TCRdb re-analysed the reads in MiXCR, keeping a single row per CDR3 protein. The data contain about 570,000 distinct CDR3 sequences, around two fifths of them singletons. Antigens of these TCRs are unknown. Sequencing used cultured PBMCs, obtained from culture after CMV antigen stimulation. The origin of the receptors is a human donor in good health (CMV status not recorded). Some clones in this sample may be carry-over from other donors' samples.

Ten or more counts support this clonotype. The V gene is TRBV7-2, the J gene TRBJ2-5; TRBD2 matches 7 bases. This CDR3 has 16 amino acids. The J segment lost 2 bases and the V segment lost 2 bases, leaving 8 bases of the junction unmatched. Germline CDR1 SGHTA, CDR2 FQGNSA. The CDR3 DNA reads TGTGCCAGCAGCTTAAACCGGGAGGAAAGACAAGAGACCCAGTACTTC. Translated, it gives CASSLNREERQETQYF.

This clonotype has more than one count but fewer than ten. The genes are TRBV7-6 and TRBJ2-3; TRBD1 matches 9 bases. The germline gives CDR1 SGHVS, CDR2 FNYEAQ. This CDR3 has 16 amino acids. J lost 1 base, V lost 5 bases, and 7 bases had no gene match. As DNA, the CDR3 is TGTGCCAGCAGCGAGACAGGGGGGTTTGGCACAGATACGCAGTATTTT. Amino acids: CASSETGGFGTDTQYF. Full variable domain (outside the CDR3, taken from reference TRBV7-6 and TRBJ2-3): GAGVSQSPRYKVTKRGQDVALRCDPISGHVSLYWYRQALGQGPEFLTYFNYEAQQDKSGLPNDRFSAERPEGSISTLTIQRTEQRDSAMYRCASSETGGFGTDTQYFGPGTRLTVL.

This chain connects TRBV28 to TRBJ2-4, with a tentative D call TRBD1 (6 bases). The V gene's germline CDR1 is MDHEN and CDR2 SYDVKM. CDR3 length equals 18 residues. V lost 5 bases and J lost 10, with 30 bases in between. CDR3 protein: CASSGPGYREGGKRIQYF. CDR3 bases: TGTGCCAGCAGTGGCCCGGGATACAGGGAAGGGGGTAAACGGATTCAGTACTTC.

The chain carries TRBV2 and TRBJ2-7, with 7 positions matching TRBD1. V dropped 7 bases and J dropped 3; count of bases not matched to a gene: 12. The CDR3 is made up of 15 amino acids. Germline CDR1 reads SNHLY; CDR2 reads FYNNEI. The CDR3 spells CASTYRQGLIYEQYF. The CDR3 nucleotides read TGTGCCAGCACGTATCGACAGGGTTTAATCTACGAGCAGTACTTC.

This clonotype has at least ten counts. The gene calls are TRBV7-2 and TRBJ2-1; 8 nucleotides match TRBD1. Germline CDR1 reads SGHTA; CDR2 reads FQGNSA. V lost 10 bases to trimming and J lost 3 bases; unmatched junction nucleotides: 8. This CDR3 has 14 amino acids. The CDR3 loop is CAIPAGGYYNEQFF. The CDR3 coding sequence is TGTGCCATCCCGGCAGGGGGCTACTACAATGAGCAGTTCTTC. Full variable domain (missing parts from reference TRBV7-2 and TRBJ2-1): GAGVSQSPSNKVTEKGKDVELRCDPISGHTALYWYRQSLGQGLEFLIYFQGNSAPDKSGLPSDRFSAERTGGSVSTLTIQRTQQEDSAVYLCAIPAGGYYNEQFFGPGTRLTVL.

The chain joins TRBV7-2 to TRBJ2-2, with 10 positions matching TRBD1. The CDR3 sequence is 17 residues long. Germline CDR1 reads SGHTA; CDR2 reads FQGNSA. Trimming cost V 5 bases and J 3 bases; bases outside gene matches: 9. The CDR3 is CASSPLGGTGDTGELFF. The CDR3 DNA reads as TGTGCCAGCAGCCCGCTCGGGGGGACAGGGGACACCGGGGAGCTGTTTTTT.

The chain is built from TRBV30 and TRBJ2-4; D unresolved. The CDR3 runs 12 residues. The germline V gene has CDR1 GTSNPN and CDR2 SVGIG (reference sequence). Trimming stripped 4 bases from V and 9 bases from J, with 13 bases between. This CDR3 is CAWNGPSGIQYF. The DNA of the CDR3 is TGTGCCTGGAATGGTCCTTCGGGCATTCAGTACTTC.

As for this clonotype: At one of its ends the junction is not consistent with the germline gene, which may arise from a read error. J is TRBJ2-7 and V is TRBV4-1, with 8 positions matching TRBD2. CDR1 is MGHRA, CDR2 YSYEKL, per germline. This CDR3 has 14 amino acids. CDR3 DNA sequence: TGCGCCAGCAGTCCCGGGAGGGCCTCCTCCGAGCAGTACTTC. Translating gives CASSPGRASSEQYF.

This clonotype was detected only a few times. V is TRBV4-2 and J is TRBJ2-1, with a weak D call TRBD2 (5 bases). CDR3 length equals 13 residues. Germline CDR1 is LGHNA and CDR2 is YNFKEQ. V lost 4 bases and J 15 bases, leaving 19 bases between the germline ends. Here the CDR3 reads CASSREPAEDPFF. The DNA for the CDR3 is TGTGCCAGCAGCCGCGAGCCAGCGGAAGACCCGTTCTTC.

The genes are TRBV20-1 and TRBJ1-2; D is possibly TRBD1 (5 bases). Trimming removed 0 bases at V and 4 bases at J, with 15 bases between. Germline V CDR1 and CDR2: DFQATT, SNEGSKA (reference sequence). The CDR3 has 15 amino acids. The CDR3 DNA is TGCAGTGCTAGAGACTATTCGGGACCGAGCTATGGCTACACCTTC. It encodes CSARDYSGPSYGYTF.

V gene TRBV20-1 combines with J gene TRBJ2-3; D uncertain. This CDR3 comprises 11 residues. Germline CDR1 reads DFQATT; CDR2 reads SNEGSKA (reference sequence). V was clipped by 6 bases and J by 5 bases, with 9 bases between them. CDR3 sequence (DNA): TGCAGTGCCGCTCGGAGAGATACGCAGTATTTT. Amino acid sequence: CSAARRDTQYF.

This sequence joins TRBV7-9 and TRBJ1-2; the D gene is possibly TRBD1 (6 bases). Trimming left V 4 bases short and J 5 bases short, with 20 bases between. Germline V gene data show CDR1 as SEHNR and CDR2 as FQNEAQ (reference sequence). CDR3 size: 16 residues. CDR3 nucleotide sequence: TGTGCCAGCAGCTCTAACCTCGGGGGGGGCGCGTATGGCTACACCTTC. It encodes CASSSNLGGGAYGYTF.

The rearrangement uses TRBV4-3 and TRBJ2-3, with D uncertain. This CDR3 has 13 residues. CDR1 LGHNA and CDR2 YSLEER come from the germline V gene. Trimming removed 0 bases from V and 5 bases from J, with 6 bases in between. The CDR3 is CASSQDLGDTQYF. CDR3 DNA: TGCGCCAGCAGCCAAGATCTTGGAGATACGCAGTATTTT.

This clonotype was counted only a few times. The chain carries TRBV28 and TRBJ1-2; 7 bases are shared with TRBD1. The V and J ends lost 4 bases and 4 bases, in that order; junction bases with no gene match: 6. The CDR3 has 14 amino acids. Germline values: CDR1 MDHEN, CDR2 SYDVKM. The CDR3 DNA is TGTGCCAGCAGTTCCCAGGGGGGGGCCTATGGCTACACCTTC. The encoded protein is CASSSQGGAYGYTF.

Only a few counts were recorded for this clonotype. This CDR3 is CASSLFGEQYF. In DNA form, the CDR3 reads TGTGCCAGCAGTTTATTTGGCGAGCAGTACTTC. The J gene is TRBJ2-7, the V gene TRBV27; D call uncertain. The CDR3 extends over 11 amino acids. Per germline, CDR1 MNHEY and CDR2 SMNVEV (reference sequence). V was shortened by 1 base and J by 6 bases, with 4 bases between the two germline ends.

This clonotype was observed a handful of times. The V gene is TRBV7-2, the J gene TRBJ1-6; TRBD1 might be the D (5 bases). The CDR3 extends over 14 amino acids. Trimming removed 3 bases at V and 11 bases at J, with 14 bases between. CDR1 and CDR2 (germline): SGHTA, FQGNSA. In DNA form, the CDR3 reads TGTGCCAGCAGCTTGGGGGGGGTTTCCCCACCCCTCCACTTT. This codes for CASSLGGVSPPLHF.

The rearrangement uses TRBV2 and TRBJ1-1; 7 bases align to TRBD1. There are 15 residues in the CDR3. Losses at the gene ends were 2 bases for V and 3 bases for J; bases not matched to a gene: 6. Germline assignment: CDR1 SNHLY and CDR2 FYNNEI. The CDR3 reads CASSERGLRYTEAFF. CDR3 nucleotide sequence: TGTGCCAGCAGTGAAAGGGGGCTCAGGTACACTGAAGCTTTCTTT.

The gene calls are TRBV5-4 and TRBJ1-6, with D unclear. The germline V gene encodes CDR1 SGHNT and CDR2 YYREEE (reference sequence). The CDR3 has 12 residues. Trimming pared 4 bases from V and 8 bases from J, leaving 7 bases between. In nucleotides, the CDR3 is TGTGCCAGCAGCCGTTATGATTCACCCCTCCACTTT. Translation gives CASSRYDSPLHF.

The CDR3 protein is CSATMSGGGHTQYF. CDR3 coding DNA: TGCAGTGCTACAATGAGCGGGGGGGGGCATACGCAGTATTTT. The chain employs TRBV20-1 and TRBJ2-3; 10 nucleotides agree with TRBD2. Germline V CDR1 and CDR2: DFQATT, SNEGSKA (reference sequence). The CDR3 extends over 14 amino acids. The ends lost 4 bases at V and 7 bases at J; junction bases unmatched: 8.

The V and J genes are TRBV24-1 and TRBJ2-1; 11 bases agree with TRBD2. Looked up from germline, CDR1 is KGHDR and CDR2 is SFDVKD. V lost 4 bases, J lost 10 bases, and 11 bases stayed unmatched. The CDR3 is made up of 16 amino acids. The CDR3 nucleotides are TGTGCCACCAGTGAAACCGGGACTAGCGGCCTGAAGGAGCAGTTCTTC. Protein product: CATSETGTSGLKEQFF.

This chain connects TRBV7-6 to TRBJ2-1, with D possibly TRBD2 on 6 matching bases. Germline values: CDR1 SGHVS, CDR2 FNYEAQ. V was shortened by 7 bases and J by 8 bases, with 12 bases between the two germline ends. The CDR3 sequence is 12 residues long. The CDR3 spells CASNFGGDEQFF. The DNA for the CDR3 is TGTGCCAGCAACTTCGGAGGGGATGAGCAGTTCTTC.

This chain links TRBV7-9 with TRBJ1-2, with D hard to call. This CDR3 comprises 15 residues. Germline CDR1 reads SEHNR; CDR2 reads FQNEAQ (reference sequence). V lost 4 bases and J lost 4, with 16 bases in between. The CDR3 sequence is CASSSPRGVLYGYTF. DNA of the CDR3: TGTGCCAGCAGCTCCCCCCGCGGTGTTCTCTATGGCTACACCTTC.

This clonotype has just a few counts. The chain joins TRBV11-1 to TRBJ2-7; a possible D gene is TRBD1 (5 bases). Trimming took off 5 bases at V and 6 bases at J, with 17 bases between the two ends. The CDR3 has 14 residues. Germline V gene lookup returns CDR1 SGHAT and CDR2 FQDESV (reference sequence). CDR3 nucleotides: TGTGCCAGCAGCAAGGGGTTCGACGGCAGCGAGCAGTACTTC. Protein: CASSKGFDGSEQYF.

Only a few counts were recorded for this clonotype. The chain has TRBV7-2 and TRBJ1-2; tentatively, D is TRBD1 (5 bases). The V gene's germline CDR1 is SGHTA and CDR2 FQGNSA. V gave up 2 bases and J gave up 6 bases, with 19 bases separating them. The CDR3 spans 16 residues. The chain's CDR3 is CASSLMFSGGADGYTF. DNA of the CDR3: TGTGCCAGCAGCTTAATGTTTAGTGGTGGGGCGGATGGCTACACCTTC.

The rearrangement joins TRBV2 to TRBJ1-5; 7 bases are a match to TRBD1. This CDR3 has 13 amino acids. Germline V gene lookup returns CDR1 SNHLY and CDR2 FYNNEI. Trimming at V came to 7 bases and at J to 1 base, leaving 1 base not matched to a gene. CDR3 sequence: CASMGQSNQPQHF. The CDR3 DNA sequence: TGTGCCAGCATGGGACAGAGCAATCAGCCCCAGCATTTT.

The V gene is TRBV27, the J gene TRBJ1-4; 7 nucleotides match TRBD1. The junction had 6 bases not matched to a gene; V was cut back by 2 bases and J by 3 bases. Germline V lookup: CDR1 MNHEY, CDR2 SMNVEV (reference sequence). The CDR3 is 16 residues long. CDR3 nucleotides: TGTGCCAGCAGTTTAAGGTGGGACAGCTCTAATGAAAAACTGTTTTTT. Its translation is CASSLRWDSSNEKLFF.

This sequence joins TRBV27 and TRBJ1-2, with D perhaps TRBD1 (6 bases). There are 14 residues in the CDR3. The V and J ends lost 6 bases and 1 base respectively, with 12 bases between them. CDR1 and CDR2 (germline): MNHEY, SMNVEV (reference sequence). CDR3 bases: TGTGCCAGCAGGCCCCAGGGGCTTAACTATGGCTACACCTTC. Translating it yields CASRPQGLNYGYTF.

This clonotype was observed a handful of times. The J gene is TRBJ1-5, the V gene TRBV19; D is ambiguous. Trimming left V 5 bases short and J 3 bases short, with 14 bases between. The CDR3 length is 15 residues. Germline V lookup: CDR1 LNHDA, CDR2 SQIVND (reference sequence). Here the CDR3 reads CASSAPPQHNQPQHF. DNA of the CDR3: TGTGCCAGTAGTGCCCCCCCGCAGCACAATCAGCCCCAGCATTTT.

This clonotype was recorded a few times. J is TRBJ2-1 and V is TRBV11-3; D might be TRBD1 (6 bases). This CDR3 region has 13 residues. The V end was cut by 4 bases, the J end by 5 bases, with 9 bases between. Germline-derived CDR1 and CDR2 are SGHNT and YENEEA. CDR3 region: CASSSYRDNEQFF. CDR3 DNA: TGTGCCAGCAGCTCTTACAGGGACAATGAGCAGTTCTTC. The full variable domain, completed using reference TRBV11-3 and TRBJ2-1, is EAGVVQSPRYKIIEKKQPVAFWCNPISGHNTLYWYLQNLGQGPELLIRYENEEAVDDSQLPKDRFSAERLKGVDSTLKIQPAELGDSAVYLCASSSYRDNEQFFGPGTRLTVL.